The sequence of this T cell receptor beta chain was determined in a study of cytomegalovirus exposure and HLA in healthy donors. Concerning this clone itself: What it binds is not known.

TCRdb's copy holds only in-frame clones and misses some; the assay was immunoSEQ multiplex PCR. Here the sample spans about 60,000 clones, approximately 96% being singletons. Study-wide results and limits: A few CMV-associated chains were confirmed in vitro to be specific for CMV antigens.

The sample consisted of PBMCs. This clonotype was sampled from a man in his late teens or twenties in good health and CMV-seronegative.

CDR3 bases: TGTGCCAGCAGCTTAGTGATGAGTTACAATGAGCAGTTCTTC. Amino acid sequence: CASSLVMSYNEQFF. The chain uses TRBV11-2 and TRBJ2-1; no firm D call. The ends were cut back, 1 base at V and 4 bases at J, with 8 bases in the middle. Germline CDR1 reads SGHAT; CDR2 reads FQNNGV. The CDR3 loop spans 14 amino acids.